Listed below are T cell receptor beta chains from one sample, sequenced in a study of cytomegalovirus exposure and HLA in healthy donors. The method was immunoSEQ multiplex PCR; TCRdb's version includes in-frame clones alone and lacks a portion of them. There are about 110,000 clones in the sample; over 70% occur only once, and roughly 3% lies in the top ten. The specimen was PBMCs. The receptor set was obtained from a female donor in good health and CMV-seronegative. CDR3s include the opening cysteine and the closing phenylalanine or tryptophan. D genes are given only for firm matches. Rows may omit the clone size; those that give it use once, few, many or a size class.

TGTGCCAGCAGCCGCTTAGCGACCTCCTACGAGCAGTACTTC CASSRLATSYEQYF once . TRBV11-3 14 TRBJ2-7
TGTGCCAGCAGTTACAGTTACGAGCAGTACTTC CASSYSYEQYF . . TRBV28 11 TRBJ2-7
TGTGCCAGCAGTGAAAGGGACAGCCCTAATGAAAAACTGTTTTTT CASSERDSPNEKLFF . TRBD1 TRBV6-1 15 TRBJ1-4
TGTGCCAGCCGCCCGCGGGGTACCTACGAGCAGTACTTC CASRPRGTYEQYF . . TRBV27 13 TRBJ2-7
TGTGCCAGCAAGGAGCTTGAGACCCAGTACTTC CASKELETQYF . . TRBV6-5 11 TRBJ2-5
TGTGCCAGCAGTGAAGTAGGGAGGGTCGGGGAGCAGTACTTC CASSEVGRVGEQYF . TRBD2 TRBV6-1 14 TRBJ2-7
TGTGCCACCACCCGTAACGGGCTAGCGATCGGCGATGAGCAGTTCTTC CATTRNGLAIGDEQFF . . TRBV15 16 TRBJ2-1
TGTGCCAGCAGCCCCGGGACAGGGGGCGTTAGGACTAATGAAAAACTGTTTTTT CASSPGTGGVRTNEKLFF . TRBD1 TRBV4-2 18 TRBJ1-4
TGCGCCAGCCAACAAGCCCTAGCGGGAGGGCGTGAGCAGTTCTTC CASQQALAGGREQFF once TRBD2 TRBV5-1 15 TRBJ2-1
TGTGCCAGTAGTCCCCTAGGCCAGCGGGGCCCCACCGGGGAGCTGTTTTTT CASSPLGQRGPTGELFF . TRBD2 TRBV19 17 TRBJ2-2
TGTGCCAGCTGGGACAGGGGGCGCAATGAGCAGTTCTTC CASWDRGRNEQFF . TRBD1 TRBV28 13 TRBJ2-1
TGTGCCAGCAGCTACGGGACAGTGAGCACAGATACGCAGTATTTT CASSYGTVSTDTQYF . TRBD1 TRBV13 15 TRBJ2-3
TGTGCCAGCAGCCCGATCGGGTTAGATACGCAGTATTTT CASSPIGLDTQYF . . TRBV7-9 13 TRBJ2-3
TGTGCCAGCAGGACCGGAACCACTAGTGCCTGGGGGGATGAGCAGTTCTTC CASRTGTTSAWGDEQFF . . TRBV2 17 TRBJ2-1
TGTGCCAGCAGTGTACAGGGGAACACTGAAGCTTTCTTT CASSVQGNTEAFF . . TRBV6-1 13 TRBJ1-1
TGTGCCAGCAGTCAGAGGACAGGGGGAGGTGGCTACACCTTC CASSQRTGGGGYTF few TRBD1 TRBV28 14 TRBJ1-2
TGTGCCAGTAGTTGGGGACAGGGGGTCAACGAGCAGTACTTC CASSWGQGVNEQYF . TRBD1 TRBV19 14 TRBJ2-7
TGTGCCAGCAGCCCGTACCTTAGGCCGGGACAGGGGTACTATGGCTACACCTTC CASSPYLRPGQGYYGYTF . TRBD1 TRBV14 18 TRBJ1-2
TGTGCCAGCAGCTTTAGGGAGATGGCCGGGGAGCTGTTTTTT CASSFREMAGELFF once . TRBV7-6 14 TRBJ2-2
TGTGCCAGCAGTGAGCCCAGCGGGAGTAGCACAGATACGCAGTATTTT CASSEPSGSSTDTQYF . TRBD2 TRBV2 16 TRBJ2-3
TGTGCCAGCAGCCAGACAGGGTCTAGAGAGCAGTACTTC CASSQTGSREQYF few TRBD1 TRBV5-4 13 TRBJ2-7
TGTGCCAGCAGCTCAAGCGAGACAGATACGCAGTATTTT CASSSSETDTQYF . . TRBV7-9 13 TRBJ2-3
TGTGCCAGCAGGGGGGACAGGAGATATGGCTACACCTTC CASRGDRRYGYTF . TRBD1 TRBV28 13 TRBJ1-2
TGTGCCAGCAGCGTTGCCGGGGGCAGGGGGTATGGCTACACCTTC CASSVAGGRGYGYTF . TRBD1 TRBV9 15 TRBJ1-2
TGTGCCAGCATCGTAGCGGGGGGCACAGATACGCAGTATTTT CASIVAGGTDTQYF once TRBD2 TRBV28 14 TRBJ2-3
TGTGCCAGCAGTGACCTTTGGGGGGGGGACGACGATCAGCCCCAGCATTTT CASSDLWGGDDDQPQHF . . TRBV2 17 TRBJ1-5